This entry lists 12 T cell receptor beta chains sequenced from one sample in a study of T cells in Graves' hyperthyroidism and ophthalmopathy. Amplification yielded TCR beta CDR3 regions, with RNA transcripts as the source. TCR CDR3 underwent first-round RT-PCR with the HTBI primer set. TCRdb redid the calling of the multiplex PCR reads with MiXCR, one entry per CDR3 protein. The sample has a few hundred thousand distinct CDR3 sequences, roughly a sixth seen once. Input material: blood. These receptors originate from a middle-aged woman with Graves' ophthalmopathy.

This clonotype has a count of ten or more. V usage is TRBV6-1 and J usage is TRBJ2-7; possibly TRBD1 or TRBD2 for D (5 bases each). From germline, CDR1 is MNHNS and CDR2 SASEGT. Trimming cost V 5 bases and J 7 bases, with 21 bases left between them. CDR3 length equals 15 residues. CDR3 sequence (DNA): TGTGCCAGCAGTTATTCCGGGACCTTCGACCGGGAGCAGTACTTC. Its protein is CASSYSGTFDREQYF.

This clonotype has ten or more counts. The rearrangement uses TRBV6-1 and TRBJ2-5; D possibly corresponds to TRBD2 (6 bases). CDR3 length: 12 amino acids. The ends were cut back, 6 bases at V and 5 bases at J, with 10 bases in the middle. Germline loops: CDR1 MNHNS, CDR2 SASEGT. In DNA form, the CDR3 reads TGTGCCAGCAGACGGGGGTACGAGACCCAGTACTTC. Encoded protein: CASRRGYETQYF.

The CDR3 DNA follows: TGTGCCAGCAGTTACTACTCAGGGCCCGGATACGAGCAGTACTTC. Residues: CASSYYSGPGYEQYF. V usage is TRBV6-5 and J usage is TRBJ2-7, with D perhaps TRBD1 (5 bases). Trimming took off 1 base at V and 4 bases at J, with 14 bases between the two ends. The CDR3 spans 15 residues. CDR1 is MNHEY, CDR2 SVGAGI, per germline.

At least ten counts were recorded for this clonotype. The gene calls are TRBV10-3 and TRBJ2-3; 10 nucleotides agree with TRBD1. This CDR3 is built from 17 residues. With V trimmed by 4 bases and J by 1 base, 8 bases remained unmatched. Per germline, CDR1 ENHRY and CDR2 SYGVKD. Here the CDR3 DNA reads TGTGCCATCAGTGGACAGGGGGCGAGGTTGGGCACAGATACGCAGTATTTT. Translating it yields CAISGQGARLGTDTQYF.

The CDR3 DNA is TGCAGTGCTAGAGAACTAGCGGGAGTGACGCAGTATTTT. Translating it yields CSARELAGVTQYF. The V call is TRBV20-1, the J call TRBJ2-3, with 11 bases matching TRBD2. The trim removed 0 bases at V and 9 bases at J, leaving 2 bases unmatched. Germline V gives CDR1 DFQATT, CDR2 SNEGSKA (reference sequence). The CDR3 covers 13 residues.

This clonotype was seen only once. This chain joins TRBV2 and TRBJ2-1; 12 nucleotides agree with TRBD2. The J segment lost 14 bases and the V segment lost 2 bases, leaving 7 bases of the junction unmatched. The CDR3 has 14 residues. The germline V gene encodes CDR1 SNHLY and CDR2 FYNNEI. CDR3 sequence: CASSELAGGPVEFF. The CDR3 bases are TGTGCCAGCAGTGAACTAGCGGGAGGGCCCGTTGAGTTCTTC.

This clonotype was recorded many times. V usage is TRBV20-1 and J usage is TRBJ1-5, with 8 bases aligning to TRBD1. The CDR3 length is 15 residues. The V segment lost 1 base and the J segment 4 bases; nucleotides outside the gene matches: 6. The V gene's germline CDR1 is DFQATT and CDR2 SNEGSKA (reference sequence). The CDR3 loop is CSARAGQGENQPQHF. CDR3 DNA: TGCAGTGCTAGAGCAGGACAGGGTGAGAATCAGCCCCAGCATTTT.

This chain connects TRBV20-1 to TRBJ2-1; D might be TRBD1 (8 bases). Germline V gene lookup returns CDR1 DFQATT and CDR2 SNEGSKA (reference sequence). This CDR3 is built from 15 residues. V was trimmed by 3 bases and J by 7 bases, leaving 19 bases between them. The CDR3 coding sequence is TGCAGTGCTAGCCAGGGGGCGGGGGCGCGAAATGAGCAGTTCTTC. Protein product: CSASQGAGARNEQFF.

This clonotype was detected ten times or more. This chain connects TRBV29-1 to TRBJ2-3; no firm D call. The V gene lost 7 bases and the J gene lost 5 bases, with 10 bases spanning the gap. The CDR3 runs 11 residues. Germline V gene lookup returns CDR1 SQVTM and CDR2 ANQGSEA. CDR3 in amino acids: CSDATGDTQYF. CDR3 coding DNA: TGCAGCGACGCCACGGGAGATACGCAGTATTTT.

The chain joins TRBV5-1 to TRBJ2-1; D perhaps matches TRBD1 (6 bases). Deletions cut 0 bases from V and 6 bases from J, with 10 bases between. The CDR3 runs to 14 residues. CDR1 and CDR2 (germline): SGHRS, YFSETQ. In nucleotides, the CDR3 is TGCGCCAGCAGCTTGGGAACAGGGCCCAATGAGCAGTTCTTC. This codes for CASSLGTGPNEQFF.

This clonotype was seen a few times. The chain couples TRBV7-8 to TRBJ1-4; D ambiguous. Trimming pared 0 bases from V and 7 bases from J, leaving 15 bases between. CDR1 is SGHVS and CDR2 is FQNEAQ in the germline V gene. There are 16 residues in the CDR3. The CDR3 nucleotides are TGTGCCAGCAGCTTAGCTTTCACAGTCAGTTTTGAAAAACTGTTTTTT. Protein sequence: CASSLAFTVSFEKLFF.

This chain links TRBV12-3 or TRBV12-4 with TRBJ1-3; D possibly corresponds to TRBD1 (5 bases). The V end was cut by 7 bases, the J end by 8 bases, with 12 bases between. The CDR3 length is 12 residues. The CDR3: CASNRGEDTIYF. The CDR3 DNA reads TGTGCCAGCAACAGAGGGGAAGACACCATATATTTT.